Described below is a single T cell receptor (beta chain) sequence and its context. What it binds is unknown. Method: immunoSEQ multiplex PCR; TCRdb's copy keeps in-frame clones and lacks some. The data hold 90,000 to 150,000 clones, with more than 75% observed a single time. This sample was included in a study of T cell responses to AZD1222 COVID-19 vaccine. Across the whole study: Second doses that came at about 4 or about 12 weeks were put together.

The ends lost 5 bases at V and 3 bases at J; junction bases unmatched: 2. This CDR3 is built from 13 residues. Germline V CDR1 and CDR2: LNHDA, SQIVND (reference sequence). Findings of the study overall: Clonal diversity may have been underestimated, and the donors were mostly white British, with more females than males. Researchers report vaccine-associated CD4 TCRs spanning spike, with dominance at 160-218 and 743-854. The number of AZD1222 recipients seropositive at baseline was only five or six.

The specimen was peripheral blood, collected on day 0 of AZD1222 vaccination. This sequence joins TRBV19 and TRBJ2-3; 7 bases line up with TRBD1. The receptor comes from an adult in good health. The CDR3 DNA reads TGTGCCAGTAGTGGGACAGAGACAGATACGCAGTATTTT. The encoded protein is CASSGTETDTQYF.